This TCR beta chain stems from a study of shared clonotypes between healthy human individuals. Background on the study: Per donor, three plates held CD4 naive cells, three held CD4 memory, two held CD8 naive and one held CD8 memory. Study outcomes and limitations: Sampling covered nothing but blood. Tissue TCR repertoires likely differ from those found in blood.

The CDR3 totals 13 residues. Germline CDR1 is SGHRS and CDR2 is YFSETQ. V was clipped by 7 bases and J by 3 bases, with 10 bases between them. Turning to this clone: The antigen is undetermined. This same CDR3 is encoded by further DNA sequences in the sample.

Several immunoSEQ plates held equal portions of the genomic DNA taken from each subset. Sequenced by immunoSEQ multiplex PCR; TCRdb stores in-frame clones only, minus some. The top ten hold roughly 0.13% of the sample, which has under 2,500,000 clones, almost 96% seen once. Sequencing input: naive CD4+ T cells sorted from blood. Subset given: CD45RA+ positively selected. This chain uses TRBV5-1 with TRBJ2-2; D is uncertain. This TCR was recovered from a man younger than 30 in good health. CDR3 residues: CASSFDDTGELFF. The CDR3 nucleotides read TGCGCCAGCTCTTTCGATGACACCGGGGAGCTGTTTTTT.